The clone carrying this T cell receptor (beta chain) was counted a few times. This sample is drawn from a study of blood T cells in healthy people across ages. This CDR3 is built from 16 residues. The trim removed 0 bases at V and 8 bases at J, leaving 8 bases unmatched. Germline CDR1 DFQATT, CDR2 SNEGSKA (reference sequence). Then a second PCR, running about 6 to 12 cycles, was carried out with a sample-barcoded 5' primer and a J-beta primer mix. TCRdb re-analysed the 5' RACE reads in MiXCR, keeping a single row per CDR3 protein. The data hold 650,000 to 800,000 distinct CDR3 sequences, with more than 40% observed a single time.

The receptor was isolated from a man aged 60-69 years in good health. The sequenced material came from blood. The V call is TRBV20-1, the J call TRBJ2-1, with TRBD2 matching over 12 bases. In DNA form, the CDR3 reads TGCAGTGCTAGAGATCCACTAGCGGGGGGCCGGGATGAGCAGTTCTTC. This translates into CSARDPLAGGRDEQFF.